Listed below are T cell receptor beta chains from one sample, sequenced in a study of T-cell reconstitution after alpha-beta-depleted transplantation in children. In TCRdb, the PCR reads were re-called with MiXCR into one record per CDR3 protein. The sample consists of approximately 200,000 distinct CDR3 sequences, about 14% of them appearing once. This specimen consisted of PBMCs from the stem cell graft donor, obtained from the stem cell graft. These receptors were collected from a human donor who donated a stem cell graft to a child with acute lymphoblastic leukemia. Each CDR3 is given with its conserved first and last residue. A D gene is named only where the DNA matches it firmly. A row's size may be missing; if present it is once, few, many or a size class.

size	D	V	J	CDR3	DNA
many	TRBD1	TRBV5-1	TRBJ2-2	CASSAQGQGVDTGELFF	TGCGCCAGCAGCGCACAGGGACAGGGGGTAGACACCGGGGAGCTGTTTTTT
many	TRBD2	TRBV9	TRBJ2-1	CASSVTGGATSGRAGYNEQFF	TGTGCCAGCAGCGTTACAGGGGGCGCAACTAGCGGGAGGGCCGGGTACAATGAGCAGTTCTTC
many	TRBD2	TRBV5-5	TRBJ2-1	CASSYSGRDDNEQFF	TGTGCCAGCAGCTATAGCGGGAGGGACGACAATGAGCAGTTCTTC
many	TRBD1	TRBV7-8	TRBJ1-1	CASCSLGGTGEAFF	TGTGCCAGCTGCAGCTTAGGAGGGACAGGGGAAGCTTTCTTT
many	TRBD2	TRBV10-3	TRBJ2-7	CAISESGLAGLAAYEQYF	TGTGCCATCAGTGAGTCGGGACTAGCAGGATTAGCTGCCTACGAGCAGTACTTC
many	.	TRBV25-1	TRBJ1-1	CASSDRERGTEAFF	TGTGCCAGCAGTGACAGGGAAAGGGGCACTGAAGCTTTCTTT
many	TRBD2	TRBV10-3	TRBJ2-1	CALRGLRGSYNEQFF	TGTGCCCTCCGGGGACTAAGGGGCTCCTACAATGAGCAGTTCTTC
.	.	TRBV6-2/TRBV6-3	TRBJ2-7	CARGGGGDQVSYEQYF	TGTGCCAGGGGAGGCGGGGGCGACCAGGTGTCCTACGAGCAGTACTTC
many	TRBD2	TRBV20-1	TRBJ2-5	CSASSLAGGFETQYF	TGCAGTGCTAGCTCCCTAGCGGGGGGTTTCGAGACCCAGTACTTC
.	.	TRBV5-1	TRBJ2-3	CASSLVIDGPDTQYF	TGCGCCAGCAGCTTGGTTATCGACGGACCAGATACGCAGTATTTT
many	.	TRBV12-3/TRBV12-4	TRBJ1-2	CASRKGEGGNGYTF	TGTGCCAGCAGAAAAGGGGAGGGAGGGAATGGCTACACCTTC
many	.	TRBV27	TRBJ1-1	CASNTALGNTEAFF	TGTGCCAGCAACACGGCGTTGGGGAACACTGAAGCTTTCTTT
.	TRBD2	TRBV5-4	TRBJ2-1	CASSLATSGGWTISEQFF	TGTGCCAGCAGCTTGGCTACTAGCGGGGGCTGGACAATCAGCGAGCAGTTCTTC
.	.	TRBV7-6	TRBJ1-1	CASSPETGDTEAFF	TGTGCCAGCAGCCCAGAGACAGGAGACACTGAAGCTTTCTTT
few	.	TRBV6-5	TRBJ1-1	CASSYSKPNTEAFF	TGTGCCAGCAGTTACTCGAAGCCGAACACTGAAGCTTTCTTT
.	TRBD1	TRBV7-8	TRBJ2-7	CASSRSTGVEQYF	TGTGCCAGCAGCAGATCGACAGGGGTCGAGCAGTACTTC
many	TRBD1	TRBV7-8	TRBJ2-7	CASSHRGQKGEQYF	TGTGCCAGCAGCCACAGGGGGCAAAAGGGCGAGCAGTACTTC
few	.	TRBV25-1	TRBJ1-4	CASSGPGTSIEEGPRSENEKLFF	TGTGCCAGCAGTGGACCCGGGACAAGCATCGAGGAAGGGCCCAGAAGTGAAAATGAAAAACTGTTTTTT
many	.	TRBV27	TRBJ1-3	CASSRGGGNTIYF	TGTGCCAGCAGTCGTGGAGGGGGAAACACCATATATTTT
many	.	TRBV21-1	TRBJ2-7	CASSKGDRGHEQYF	TGTGCCAGCAGCAAAGGGGACAGGGGACACGAGCAGTACTTC
many	TRBD1	TRBV12-3/TRBV12-4	TRBJ2-5	CASSVQGAGETQYF	TGTGCCAGCAGCGTACAGGGGGCCGGAGAGACCCAGTACTTC
.	TRBD2	TRBV5-1	TRBJ2-1	CASSLAGASGSFNEQFF	TGCGCCAGCAGCTTGGCGGGGGCTAGCGGGAGTTTCAATGAGCAGTTCTTC
many	TRBD1	TRBV5-1	TRBJ1-2	CASSLGQGGYGYTF	TGCGCCAGCAGCCTAGGACAGGGCGGCTATGGCTACACCTTC
many	.	TRBV27	TRBJ2-7	CASSLTGRYEQYF	TGTGCCAGCAGTTTAACGGGACGCTACGAGCAGTACTTC
few	.	TRBV4-1	TRBJ1-5	CASSRTVSQPQHF	TGCGCCAGCAGCCGGACAGTTTCTCAGCCCCAGCATTTT
.	TRBD1	TRBV2	TRBJ1-4	CASSGTQGAPMGKLFF	TGTGCCAGCAGTGGGACGCAGGGGGCGCCCATGGGGAAACTGTTTTTT
many	.	TRBV4-1	TRBJ1-1	CASSQDPASSFSRAFF	TGCGCCAGCAGCCAAGATCCGGCCTCTAGCTTTAGCAGAGCTTTCTTT
many	.	TRBV5-5	TRBJ2-1	CASRRARRDGRSYNEQFF	TGTGCCAGCAGAAGGGCGCGAAGGGACGGTAGGTCCTACAATGAGCAGTTCTTC
.	.	TRBV11-2	TRBJ2-1	CASSLVIASEQFF	TGTGCCAGCAGCTTAGTTATCGCCAGTGAGCAGTTCTTC
many	.	TRBV20-1	TRBJ2-1	CSARLGGVGNEQFF	TGCAGTGCTAGGCTAGGGGGAGTAGGGAATGAGCAGTTCTTC
many	.	TRBV29-1	TRBJ2-7	CSAGLQDEQYF	TGCAGCGCGGGACTTCAGGACGAGCAGTACTTC
many	.	TRBV27	TRBJ2-5	CASSLSLGETQYF	TGTGCCAGCAGTTTATCTCTGGGGGAGACCCAGTACTTC
.	.	TRBV10-2	TRBJ2-7	CASSEILGREQYF	TGCGCCAGCAGTGAGATCTTGGGGAGAGAGCAGTACTTC
.	TRBD2	TRBV11-3	TRBJ2-1	CASSLDLGIVPSGRAREQFF	TGTGCCAGCAGCTTAGATTTGGGAATAGTCCCTAGCGGGAGGGCAAGGGAGCAGTTCTTC